What follows are 5 T cell receptor beta chains derived from one specimen sequenced in a study of blood T cell repertoires in COVID-19. Clones were sequenced by immunoSEQ multiplex PCR, and TCRdb holds only the in-frame ones, with some missing. Found here are approximately 330,000 clones, roughly 88% of them singletons; the top ten hold 3% to 4%. The sample consisted of peripheral blood. The receptor set was obtained from a woman aged 45-65 years with active or convalescent COVID-19.

The chain uses TRBV7-8 and TRBJ1-2; D perhaps matches TRBD1 (5 bases). The CDR3 has 13 residues. Germline CDR1 and CDR2: SGHVS and FQNEAQ. V was trimmed by 2 bases and J by 14 bases, leaving 18 bases between them. The CDR3 coding sequence is TGTGCCAGCAGCTTAAGGGGCACGCCGGAGGGGACCTTC. It yields the protein CASSLRGTPEGTF.

The rearrangement joins TRBV7-2 to TRBJ1-2; possible D gene TRBD1, 6 bases. Trimming removed 7 bases from V and 5 bases from J, with 26 bases in between. The CDR3 spans 17 residues. CDR1 is SGHTA and CDR2 is FQGNSA in the germline V gene. The CDR3 loop is CASNFGGPKSSRYGYTF. The CDR3 nucleotides are TGTGCCAGCAACTTCGGGGGGCCCAAAAGCTCCCGATATGGCTACACCTTC.

The chain combines TRBV30 with TRBJ2-7; D may be TRBD1 (8 bases). Germline V gene data show CDR1 as GTSNPN and CDR2 as SVGIG (reference sequence). V lost 4 bases, J lost 0 bases, and 19 bases lay in between. CDR3 length: 16 residues. The CDR3 DNA sequence: TGTGCCTGGATCCAACAGGGGGAGGGTTCCTCCTACGAGCAGTACTTC. Amino acids: CAWIQQGEGSSYEQYF.

This rearrangement joins TRBV7-9 to TRBJ2-1, with 12 bases aligning to TRBD2. CDR3 length: 16 residues. With V trimmed by 5 bases and J by 4 bases, 6 bases remained unmatched. Germline lookup yields CDR1 SEHNR and CDR2 FQNEAQ (reference sequence). CDR3 sequence reads: CASSPRLAGAYNEQFF. CDR3 sequence (DNA): TGTGCCAGCAGCCCTCGACTAGCGGGAGCTTACAATGAGCAGTTCTTC.

V usage is TRBV5-1 and J usage is TRBJ2-1; 9 nucleotides match TRBD2. Germline values: CDR1 SGHRS, CDR2 YFSETQ. The CDR3 is 15 residues long. V was pared by 4 bases and J by 9 bases, with 11 bases of the junction left unmatched. The CDR3: CASSEGGGAGIEQFF. The CDR3 DNA is TGCGCCAGCAGCGAAGGCGGGGGGGCCGGCATTGAGCAGTTCTTC.